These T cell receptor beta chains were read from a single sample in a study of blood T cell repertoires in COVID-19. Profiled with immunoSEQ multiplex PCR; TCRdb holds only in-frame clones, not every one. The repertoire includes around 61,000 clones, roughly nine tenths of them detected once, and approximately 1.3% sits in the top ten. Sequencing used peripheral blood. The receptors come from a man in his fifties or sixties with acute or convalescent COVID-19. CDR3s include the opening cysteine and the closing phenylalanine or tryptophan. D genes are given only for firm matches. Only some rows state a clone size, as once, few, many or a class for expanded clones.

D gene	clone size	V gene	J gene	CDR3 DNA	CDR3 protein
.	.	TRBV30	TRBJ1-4	TGTGCCTGGAGTGGGGGGGTGGTCCCAACTAATGAAAAACTGTTTTTT	CAWSGGVVPTNEKLFF
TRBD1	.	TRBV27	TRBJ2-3	TGTGCCAGCAGTCTGGGACAGGGTGAAGGTAGTCAGTATTTT	CASSLGQGEGSQYF
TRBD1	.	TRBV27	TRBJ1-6	TGTGCCAGCAGTGCCCGACAGGGATTAACAGGTTCACCCCTCCACTTT	CASSARQGLTGSPLHF
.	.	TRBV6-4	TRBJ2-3	TGTGCCAGCAGTAAGGGACAAAATACTAGCACAGATACGCAGTATTTT	CASSKGQNTSTDTQYF
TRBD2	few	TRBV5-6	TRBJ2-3	TGTGCCAGCAGCTGGGGAGGGAATACGCAGTATTTT	CASSWGGNTQYF
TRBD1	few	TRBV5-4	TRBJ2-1	TGTGCCAGCAGCCGGGACAGGGCAGCCTACAATGAGCAGTTCTTC	CASSRDRAAYNEQFF
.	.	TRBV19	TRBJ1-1	TGTGCCAGTAGCATACGGACAGTGAACACTGAAGCTTTCTTT	CASSIRTVNTEAFF
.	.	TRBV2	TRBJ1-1	TGTGCCAGCAGTCCCGGGGCCGGGAGAGGTGAAGCTTTCTTT	CASSPGAGRGEAFF
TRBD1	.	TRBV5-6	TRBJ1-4	TGTGCCAGCAGCTTGGCTGGACAGGGTGTTAATGAAAAACTGTTTTTT	CASSLAGQGVNEKLFF
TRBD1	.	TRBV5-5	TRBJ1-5	TGTGCCAGCAGCGCCGGGACAGATAGCAATCAGCCCCAGCATTTT	CASSAGTDSNQPQHF
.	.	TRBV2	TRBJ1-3	TGTGCCAGCAGTGATGGTGGGAGGAGGATAAATGGAAACACCATATATTTT	CASSDGGRRINGNTIYF
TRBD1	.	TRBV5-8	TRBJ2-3	TGTGCCAGCAGCTTGGGGCAGGGGGCATTGGATACGCAGTATTTT	CASSLGQGALDTQYF
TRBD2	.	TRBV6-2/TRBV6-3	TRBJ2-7	TGTGCCAGCAGTTACTCGATCGGAGAGCGGGGGGACGCCGACGAGCAGTACTTC	CASSYSIGERGDADEQYF
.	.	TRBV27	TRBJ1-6	TGTGCCAGCAGACCCACCGTGGAGGGCCTCGATTCACCCCTCCACTTT	CASRPTVEGLDSPLHF
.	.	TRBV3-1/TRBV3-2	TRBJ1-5	TGTGCCAGCAGCCAAGGCAGGGGCAATCAGCCCCAGCATTTT	CASSQGRGNQPQHF
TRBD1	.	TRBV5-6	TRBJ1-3	TGTGCCAGCAGCTTGGGCAGGGGGCCTGGAAACACCATATATTTT	CASSLGRGPGNTIYF
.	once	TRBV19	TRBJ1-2	TGTGCCAGTAGTCCTAATCAGGACAGTCGCGGCTACACCTTC	CASSPNQDSRGYTF
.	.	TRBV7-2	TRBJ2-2	TGTGCCAGCAGTCTTCTACGCACGGGGGCGAACACCGGGGAGCTGTTTTTT	CASSLLRTGANTGELFF
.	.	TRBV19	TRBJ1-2	TGTGCCAGTAGTTTCCGCCACACGGGTACCCCGTGGGGCTACACCTTC	CASSFRHTGTPWGYTF
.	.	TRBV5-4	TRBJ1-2	TGTGCCAGCAGCTTGGCAGGGTTAAGTGACTATGGCTACACCTTC	CASSLAGLSDYGYTF
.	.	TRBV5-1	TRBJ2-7	TGCGCCAGCAGCTTGTCGCCCGGGGAAGAACAGTACTTC	CASSLSPGEEQYF
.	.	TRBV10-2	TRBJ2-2	TGCGCCAGCAGACAAGCACTACCCAACACCGGGGAGCTGTTTTTT	CASRQALPNTGELFF
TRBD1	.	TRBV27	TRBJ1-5	TGTGCCAGCAGCGGACAGGGGGCCAATCAGCCCCAGCATTTT	CASSGQGANQPQHF
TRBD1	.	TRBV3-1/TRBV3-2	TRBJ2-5	TGTGCCAGCAGCCTTCCCCACGGGACAGGGGGCGCGGAGACCCAGTACTTC	CASSLPHGTGGAETQYF
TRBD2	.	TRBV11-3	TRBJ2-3	TGTGCCAGCAGCTTGGTGGCTAGCGGACCAACAGATACGCAGTATTTT	CASSLVASGPTDTQYF
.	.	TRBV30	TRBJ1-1	TGTGCCTGGAGTGTACTAGGGGGTCTGGCTTTCTTT	CAWSVLGGLAFF
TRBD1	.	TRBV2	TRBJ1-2	TGTGCCAGCAGTTTTAAGACAGGGGGTGGCTATGGCTACACCTTC	CASSFKTGGGYGYTF
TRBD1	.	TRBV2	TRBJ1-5	TGTGCCAGCAGGTCGGACAGGGGGTATAGCAATCAGCCCCAGCATTTT	CASRSDRGYSNQPQHF
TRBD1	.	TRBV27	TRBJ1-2	TGTGCCAGCGGGGGTTTGGACAGGGTTCTCTATGGCTACACCTTC	CASGGLDRVLYGYTF
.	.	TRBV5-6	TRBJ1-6	TGTGCCAGCAGCTTGAATAGGGGTGCCAGCTCCTATAATTCACCCCTCCACTTT	CASSLNRGASSYNSPLHF
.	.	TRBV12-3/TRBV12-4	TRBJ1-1	TGTGCCAGCAGTTTATCGGGAACTGAAGCTTTCTTT	CASSLSGTEAFF